A selection of T cell receptor beta chains follows, all from one sample in a study of T cells in Graves' hyperthyroidism and ophthalmopathy. TCRdb independently ran MiXCR on the multiplex PCR reads; one entry per CDR3 protein. This table holds 560,000 or so distinct CDR3 sequences, more than 45% found once. The sample consisted of peripheral blood or thyroid tissue (not recorded which). These receptors originate from a woman between 18 and 29 years old with Graves' hyperthyroidism. Each CDR3 is given with its conserved first and last residue. The D gene is left open where the match is weak. Clone size is stated in some rows and not others, as once, few, many or a class when expanded.

D	J	size	V	DNA	CDR3
NA	TRBJ1-1	many	TRBV2	TGTGCCAGCAGGACAGCTAACACTGAAGCTTTCTTT	CASRTANTEAFF
NA	TRBJ2-7	many	TRBV19	TGTGCCAGTAGTATGGCGGACGGGGACTACGAGCAGTACTTC	CASSMADGDYEQYF
NA	TRBJ1-1	few	TRBV5-1	TGCGCCAGCAGCTGGGTTTGGACAGCCGGGACTGAAGCTTTCTTT	CASSWVWTAGTEAFF
TRBD2	TRBJ2-5	many	TRBV10-3	TGTGCCATCAGGGAGGGGACCGGGACTAGCCTTCAAGAGACCCAGTACTTC	CAIREGTGTSLQETQYF
NA	TRBJ1-4	NA	TRBV25-1	TGTGCCAGCAGTGACCAGCCCGGTGAAAAACTGTTTTTT	CASSDQPGEKLFF
NA	TRBJ1-3	many	TRBV2	TGTGCCAGCAGTGAACAGGCAGGCAGCTCTGGAAACACCATATATTTT	CASSEQAGSSGNTIYF
TRBD1	TRBJ1-2	many	TRBV7-9	TGTGCCAGCACCAGGGACAGGGCACGATTCTATGGCTACACCTTC	CASTRDRARFYGYTF
NA	TRBJ1-4	few	TRBV7-2	TGTGCCAGCAGCTCTTCAGGGGACTTGAATGAAAAACTGTTTTTT	CASSSSGDLNEKLFF
TRBD1	TRBJ1-1	NA	TRBV5-1	TGCGCCAGCAGCTGGCAGGGGGCGCACGCTGAAGCTTTCTTT	CASSWQGAHAEAFF
TRBD2	TRBJ2-7	few	TRBV20-1	TGCAGTGCTAGCCCGGGACTAGCGGGACTCGAGCAGTACTTC	CSASPGLAGLEQYF
TRBD1	TRBJ2-7	many	TRBV29-1	TGCAGCGGTACGGGACAGGGTTACGACGAGCAGTACTTC	CSGTGQGYDEQYF
TRBD1	TRBJ1-6	NA	TRBV25-1	TGTGCCAGCAGCGGGACAGGGTCTACTTCACCCCTCCACTTT	CASSGTGSTSPLHF
NA	TRBJ2-7	few	TRBV7-3	TGTGCCAGCAGTGAAGACCCGACAGGTTTTGGCGAGCAGTACTTC	CASSEDPTGFGEQYF
NA	TRBJ1-1	few	TRBV20-1	TGCAGTGCTAGAGATGCGGCGGCGAACACTGAAGCTTTCTTT	CSARDAAANTEAFF
TRBD1	TRBJ2-7	many	TRBV10-3	TGTGCCATCACCGCCGGGACAGGGGGCTACGAGCAGTACTTC	CAITAGTGGYEQYF
TRBD2	TRBJ2-7	many	TRBV7-6	TGTGCCAGCAGCGACCCGACTAGCGGGAGCTACGAGCAGTACTTC	CASSDPTSGSYEQYF
TRBD2	TRBJ2-7	NA	TRBV10-3	TGTGCCAGCTACGGGGGGAGCGGGAGGGCCTTATACGAGCAGTACTTC	CASYGGSGRALYEQYF
NA	TRBJ2-5	many	TRBV7-2	TGTGCCAGCAGCTCCCGGACCGACCAAGAGACCCAGTACTTC	CASSSRTDQETQYF
TRBD1	TRBJ1-4	many	TRBV24-1	TGTGCCACCAGTGACCCGACAGGGGCTAATGAAAAACTGTTTTTT	CATSDPTGANEKLFF
NA	TRBJ1-2	NA	TRBV7-2	TGTGCCAGCAGCTCACGATACAGGGAACCTAACTATGGCTACACCTTC	CASSSRYREPNYGYTF
TRBD1	TRBJ1-6	few	TRBV4-1	TGCGCCAGCAGCCAACAACGCGGGGGACAGGCGGGATCACCCCTCCACTTT	CASSQQRGGQAGSPLHF
TRBD2	TRBJ2-5	NA	TRBV7-9	TGTGCCAGCAGCTTGGAAGTAGCGGGAGGGCAAGAGACCCAGTACTTC	CASSLEVAGGQETQYF
NA	TRBJ1-1	NA	TRBV19	TGTGCCAGCAGCGACGCCACGGGGGGGAACACTGAAGCTTTCTTT	CASSDATGGNTEAFF
NA	TRBJ2-7	NA	TRBV15	TGTGCCACCAGCAAATTCTCGGCAAGGACCTACGAGCAGTACTTC	CATSKFSARTYEQYF
NA	TRBJ2-7	NA	TRBV7-9	TGTGCCAGCAGCCTCCAGGGGACTGCCTCCTACGAGCAGTGCTTC	CASSLQGTASYEQCF
TRBD2	TRBJ2-5	few	TRBV2	TGTGCCAGCAGTACGGGACTAGCGGGAGGGCCAGAGACCCAGTACTTC	CASSTGLAGGPETQYF
NA	TRBJ2-7	NA	TRBV29-1	TGCAGCTTATGGTATGCCGAGCAGTACTTC	CSLWYAEQYF
NA	TRBJ1-5	NA	TRBV7-2	TGTGCCAGCAGCTTAAGACCGATCAATCAGCCCCAGCATTTT	CASSLRPINQPQHF
TRBD1	TRBJ1-3	NA	TRBV10-3	TGTGCCAGCGGGAAGACCTCACAGGGGGACCCTGGAAACACCATATATTTT	CASGKTSQGDPGNTIYF
NA	TRBJ1-6	few	TRBV20-1	TGCAGTGCTATAGACGGAAATTCACCCCTCCACTTT	CSAIDGNSPLHF
TRBD2	TRBJ2-2	many	TRBV24-1	TGTGCCACCAGTGATCCGGGACTAGCGGGACCCGGGGAGCTGTTTTTT	CATSDPGLAGPGELFF
NA	TRBJ1-3	few	TRBV20-1	TGCAGTGCTAGAAATCCTGGAAACACCATATATTTT	CSARNPGNTIYF
NA	TRBJ2-2	few	TRBV7-9	TGTGCCAGCAGCTCACTCCGGGGCGGGGAGCTGTTTTTT	CASSSLRGGELFF
TRBD2	TRBJ2-7	many	TRBV15	TGTGCCACCAGCCGACCTAGCGGGAGGGACGAGCAGTACTTC	CATSRPSGRDEQYF
TRBD1	TRBJ2-7	NA	TRBV20-1	TGCAGTGCTGAAACAGGGGGCGAGAGCTCCTACGAGCAGTACTTC	CSAETGGESSYEQYF
TRBD1	TRBJ1-2	NA	TRBV7-9	TGTGCCAGCAGCCAAGCAGGACAGGGCTATGGCTACACCTTC	CASSQAGQGYGYTF
TRBD1	TRBJ1-1	NA	TRBV7-2	TGTGCCGCCACTCGACAGGGAGCGTCGCGAGACACTGAAGCTTTCTTT	CAATRQGASRDTEAFF
NA	TRBJ1-5	NA	TRBV20-1	TGCAGTGCTATGAAGGGAAATCAGCCCCAGCATTTT	CSAMKGNQPQHF
NA	TRBJ2-7	NA	TRBV5-2	TGTGCCAGCAAACGGGAGAGGTCCTACGAGCAGTACTTC	CASKRERSYEQYF
NA	TRBJ1-3	many	TRBV29-1	TGCAGCGTTGACAGTACTGGAAACACCATATATTTT	CSVDSTGNTIYF
TRBD2	TRBJ2-7	few	TRBV20-1	TGCAGTGCTCAGAGACTAGCGGGAAATGAGCAGTACTTC	CSAQRLAGNEQYF
NA	TRBJ2-5	few	TRBV12-3/TRBV12-4	TGTGCCAGCAGCTTAGGTTCCCGGGGCATTCAAGAGACCCAGTACTTC	CASSLGSRGIQETQYF
TRBD2	TRBJ2-7	many	TRBV15	TGTGCCACCAGCAGCCCGGGACTAGCTGCCGAGCAGTACTTC	CATSSPGLAAEQYF
NA	TRBJ2-3	NA	TRBV29-1	TGCAGCGTTGAAGCCAACACAGATACGCAGTATTTT	CSVEANTDTQYF
NA	TRBJ2-5	NA	TRBV12-3/TRBV12-4	TGTGCCAGCAGGGCATTGGAGGAGGAGACCCAGTACTTC	CASRALEEETQYF
NA	TRBJ1-6	NA	TRBV11-1	TGTGCCTATAATTCACCCCTCCACTTT	CAYNSPLHF
TRBD1	TRBJ1-4	few	TRBV7-2	TGTGCCAGCAGTTTTACCGGGACAGGGGGTGAAAAACTGTTTTTT	CASSFTGTGGEKLFF
NA	TRBJ2-5	many	TRBV29-1	TGCAGCGTTATCGGGGGCGTAAAAGAGACCCAGTACTTC	CSVIGGVKETQYF
NA	TRBJ1-4	NA	TRBV9	TGTGCCAGCAGCCAGCGAGCGGGGTCCGGAAAACTGTTTTTT	CASSQRAGSGKLFF
NA	TRBJ2-5	few	TRBV11-1	TGCGCCAGCAGCCTGCAAGGTAGAAGCGGTCAAGAGACCCAGTACTTC	CASSLQGRSGQETQYF
NA	TRBJ2-6	many	TRBV2	TGTGCCAGCAGTGTTGACAGGGATGGAGGGTCTGGGGCCAACGTCCTGACTTTC	CASSVDRDGGSGANVLTF
TRBD2	TRBJ2-7	once	TRBV24-1	TGTGCCACCAGTGACCAACTAGCGGAGGTGGACAATGAGCAGTACTTC	CATSDQLAEVDNEQYF
NA	TRBJ1-2	many	TRBV7-9	TGCGCCAGCAGCCAAGCCGCGGAATATGGCTACACCTTC	CASSQAAEYGYTF
NA	TRBJ1-3	NA	TRBV9	TGTGCCAGCAGCGTAGGGGGGGGCTCTGGAAACACCATATATTTT	CASSVGGGSGNTIYF
NA	TRBJ1-6	few	TRBV2	TGCGCCAGCAGCCAAGATGTGGGTAGCTCCTATAATTCACCCCTCCACTTT	CASSQDVGSSYNSPLHF
NA	TRBJ1-5	many	TRBV2	TGTGCCAGCAGTGACAGCAGATATAGCAATCAGCCCCAGCATTTT	CASSDSRYSNQPQHF
NA	TRBJ2-7	NA	TRBV5-1	TGTGCCAGCAGCTTGGAAGTTAGGGACGAGCAGTACTTC	CASSLEVRDEQYF
NA	TRBJ1-1	NA	TRBV7-8	TGTGCCAGCTCAGTCAGGGACGGCAGAAATCTAATGAACACTGAAGCTTTCTTT	CASSVRDGRNLMNTEAFF
TRBD1	TRBJ1-6	few	TRBV10-3	TGTGCCATCAGTGATTCCCGTAGGACAGGGGGCGGTAAGGATAATTCACCCCTCCACTTT	CAISDSRRTGGGKDNSPLHF